This T cell receptor (beta chain) appears in the sequencing data of a study of CD8 T cells in Susac syndrome. Study-wide results and caveats: The authors acknowledged that their TCR sequencing and HLA analysis involved a relatively small number of individuals.

V shed 1 base, J shed 2 bases, and the junction held 8 bases outside the gene matches. The CDR3 spans 17 residues. Per the germline V gene, CDR1 is LGHNA and CDR2 is YNFKEQ. On this clonotype: Its matching antigen is unknown.

CD8+ and CD4+ T cells from blood underwent TCR beta sequencing, which was carried out in a high-throughput format. Reverse transcription of roughly 0.45 to 1 ug RNA was performed with random hexamers. Across 54 Vbeta and 13 Jbeta, immunoSEQ multiplex PCR amplified TCR beta CDR3. TCRdb reprocessed the immunoSEQ multiplex PCR reads with MiXCR, giving one entry per CDR3 protein. This table has 170,000 or so distinct CDR3 sequences, approximately 95% appearing once. The specimen was CD8+ T cells from PBMCs. The chain links TRBV4-2 to TRBJ2-1; 7 bases agree with TRBD2. This receptor was taken from a human donor with multiple sclerosis. The chain's CDR3 is CASSQGTRTIPYNEQFF. The CDR3 region has the DNA TGTGCCAGCAGCCAAGGGACTAGAACCATCCCCTACAATGAGCAGTTCTTC.